One and the same sample provided the 21 T cell receptor beta chains below, sequenced in a study of blood T cells in healthy people across ages (dated by TCRdb to about 2015). The library relied on 5' RACE. TCRdb shows the sequencer as Illumina HiSeq 2500. A second PCR of about 6 to 12 cycles was performed with a sample-barcoded 5' primer and a J-beta primer mix. TCRdb reworked the public reads: Q25 trimming with fastp, MiXCR clone assembly, productive beta chains retained. For every CDR3 protein sequence, its rows merge into one entry that carries the most common genes and DNA. This sample lists hundreds of thousands of distinct CDR3 sequences; about half were detected once. The ten largest clones add up to around a third of the sample. The material sequenced was blood. These receptors were collected from a woman aged 55-70 years in good health.

In this sample, this clonotype turned up once. This CDR3 is CSAPGDYGYTF. DNA for the CDR3: TGCAGCGCCCCCGGGGACTATGGCTACACCTTC. The chain has TRBV29-1 and TRBJ1-2; D unresolved. Trimming took 7 bases from V and 3 from J, leaving 9 bases between them. The CDR3 has 11 amino acids. Germline values: CDR1 SQVTM, CDR2 ANQGSEA.

The rearrangement joins TRBV20-1 to TRBJ2-2; 9 positions match TRBD2. Germline assignment: CDR1 DFQATT and CDR2 SNEGSKA (reference sequence). The CDR3 sequence is 15 residues long. V lost 2 bases and J lost 5; bases outside the gene matches: 6. CDR3 protein: CSARRLAGLTGELFF. The CDR3 bases are TGCAGTGCTAGAAGGCTAGCGGGATTAACCGGGGAGCTGTTTTTT.

The rearrangement links TRBV30 to TRBJ2-1, with D possibly TRBD2 on 6 matching bases. The CDR3 loop spans 15 amino acids. Trimming removed 0 bases at V and 7 bases at J, with 16 bases between. Germline V CDR1 and CDR2: GTSNPN, SVGIG (reference sequence). CDR3 residues: CAWSVTDRERNEQFF. The CDR3 DNA sequence: TGTGCCTGGAGTGTAACTGACCGGGAGCGGAATGAGCAGTTCTTC.

This clonotype was observed a handful of times. The rearrangement links TRBV6-2 or TRBV6-3 to TRBJ2-1; tentative D call: TRBD2 (6 bases). Germline V gene sequence: CDR1 MNHEY, CDR2 SVGEGT. CDR3 length: 16 amino acids. V was cut by 0 bases and J by 3 bases, with 12 bases left in between. The CDR3 nucleotides read TGTGCCAGCAGTTACTCGCGGGGAAGCTTCTACAATGAGCAGTTCTTC. It translates to CASSYSRGSFYNEQFF.

The rearrangement uses TRBV6-4 and TRBJ2-5; 12 nucleotides line up with TRBD1. Germline V gene sequence: CDR1 MRHNA, CDR2 SNTAGT. The junction had 7 bases not matched to a gene; V was cut back by 3 bases and J by 5 bases. The CDR3 loop spans 16 amino acids. CDR3 sequence: CASSDRDRGPWETQYF. DNA of the CDR3: TGTGCCAGCAGTGATCGGGACAGGGGGCCGTGGGAGACCCAGTACTTC.

This clonotype was counted only a few times. The chain carries TRBV16 and TRBJ1-5; D may be TRBD1 (6 bases). The CDR3 is 16 amino acids. Trimming pared 0 bases from V and 4 bases from J, leaving 13 bases between. CDR1 KGHSY and CDR2 FQNENV come from the germline V gene. The CDR3 DNA reads as TGTGCCAGCAGCCAATCGTCTACAGGGCTGAATCAGCCCCAGCATTTT. As protein: CASSQSSTGLNQPQHF.

This clonotype was counted at least ten times. The chain combines TRBV29-1 with TRBJ2-7; weak D call: TRBD1 (5 bases). Trimming left V 4 bases short and J 2 bases short, with 9 bases between. The CDR3 runs to 12 residues. The germline gives CDR1 SQVTM, CDR2 ANQGSEA. CDR3 in DNA: TGCAGCGTTGCGCAGGGAACCTACGAGCAGTACTTC. Its translation is CSVAQGTYEQYF.

J is TRBJ1-2 and V is TRBV10-3; the D is unclear. Germline V gene lookup returns CDR1 ENHRY and CDR2 SYGVKD. With 3 bases removed from V and 3 bases from J, the gap between germline ends came to 8 bases. There are 13 residues in the CDR3. DNA for the CDR3: TGTGCCATCAGTGAACGGGAGGACTATGGCTACACCTTC. Translated, it gives CAISEREDYGYTF.

The chain combines TRBV20-1 with TRBJ1-2, with D possibly being TRBD1 (5 bases). The length of the CDR3 is 12 residues. The V and J ends lost 2 bases and 6 bases respectively, with 10 bases between them. The germline V gene has CDR1 DFQATT and CDR2 SNEGSKA (reference sequence). DNA of the CDR3: TGCAGTGCTAGACAGGGCCGGAATGGCTACACCTTC. It translates to CSARQGRNGYTF.

CDR3 loop: CASSFRGGQSQETQYF. The CDR3 bases are TGTGCCAGCAGCTTCAGAGGAGGGCAATCGCAAGAGACCCAGTACTTC. V gene TRBV11-2 combines with J gene TRBJ2-5; D perhaps matches TRBD2 (6 bases). This CDR3 has 16 residues. Germline V CDR1 and CDR2: SGHAT, FQNNGV. V was trimmed by 3 bases and J by 2 bases, leaving 16 bases between them.

V is TRBV28 and J is TRBJ2-3, with 10 bases matching TRBD2. This CDR3 is built from 16 residues. V shed 4 bases, J shed 4 bases, and the junction held 8 bases outside the gene matches. CDR1 is MDHEN and CDR2 is SYDVKM in the germline V gene. The CDR3 spells CASSSSGRGGADTQYF. The CDR3, as DNA: TGTGCCAGCAGTTCTAGCGGGAGAGGAGGGGCAGATACGCAGTATTTT.

This chain connects TRBV7-2 to TRBJ1-6; D might be TRBD1 (5 bases). From germline, CDR1 is SGHTA and CDR2 FQGNSA. The length of the CDR3 is 14 residues. The V gene lost 6 bases and the J gene lost 9 bases, with 15 bases spanning the gap. CDR3 DNA sequence: TGTGCCAGCAGGGCTGACCGAGGGACTTCACCCCTCCACTTT. Its protein product is CASRADRGTSPLHF.

This chain uses TRBV6-2 or TRBV6-3 with TRBJ2-1, with 7 bases identical to TRBD2. After removal of 8 bases from V and 7 bases from J, the junction contained 14 bases not matched to a gene. The germline gives CDR1 MNHEY, CDR2 SVGEGT. CDR3 length: 15 amino acids. CDR3 region: CASRGPGRAWNEQFF. Here the CDR3 DNA reads TGTGCCAGCCGGGGCCCGGGGAGGGCCTGGAATGAGCAGTTCTTC.

J is TRBJ2-1 and V is TRBV5-1; 11 bases match TRBD2. The CDR3 loop spans 15 amino acids. Per the germline V gene, CDR1 is SGHRS and CDR2 is YFSETQ. Trimming took 4 bases from V and 5 from J; bases not matched to a gene: 5. Here the CDR3 DNA reads TGCGCCAGCAGCATAGCGGGAGGGCCAGACAATGAGCAGTTCTTC. Its translation: CASSIAGGPDNEQFF. Full variable domain (rest looked up from reference TRBV5-1 and TRBJ2-1): KAGVTQTPRYLIKTRGQQVTLSCSPISGHRSVSWYQQTPGQGLQFLFEYFSETQRNKGNFPGRFSGRQFSNSRSEMNVSTLELGDSALYLCASSIAGGPDNEQFFGPGTRLTVL.

The chain employs TRBV24-1 and TRBJ2-3; D could derive from TRBD1 or TRBD2 (5 bases each). The V and J ends lost 3 bases and 2 bases respectively, with 11 bases between them. Germline lookup yields CDR1 KGHDR and CDR2 SFDVKD. CDR3 length equals 15 residues. CDR3: CATSDERGFTDTQYF. CDR3 nucleotides: TGTGCCACCAGTGATGAGAGGGGATTCACAGATACGCAGTATTTT.

V usage is TRBV15 and J usage is TRBJ2-5; a possible D gene is TRBD2 (5 bases). V lost 1 base and J 0 bases, leaving 18 bases between the germline ends. There are 18 residues in the CDR3. From germline, CDR1 is LNHNV and CDR2 YYDKDF (reference sequence). The CDR3 DNA reads as TGTGCCACCAGCAGAGGCTCCCCATTTGGGGAGAACCAAGAGACCCAGTACTTC. Translated: CATSRGSPFGENQETQYF.

The V call is TRBV5-1, the J call TRBJ2-7, with TRBD1 matching over 10 bases. There are 18 residues in the CDR3. V dropped 5 bases and J dropped 2; count of bases not matched to a gene: 16. CDR1 SGHRS and CDR2 YFSETQ come from the germline V gene. CDR3 nucleotide sequence: TGCGCCAGCAGGCTCCGGGACAGGGGAAGTATAGGGGCCTACGAGCAGTACTTC. Residues: CASRLRDRGSIGAYEQYF.

Comments on this clonotype: A single base separates this from a much larger clone, so it may be a read error. V and J are TRBV5-1 and TRBJ2-3; D may be TRBD1 (5 bases). This CDR3 region has 13 residues. The V gene's germline CDR1 is SGHRS and CDR2 YFSETQ. V was trimmed by 3 bases and J by 11 bases, leaving 16 bases between them. Here the CDR3 DNA reads TGCGCCAGCAGCTGGGAAATCGGACAAAGGCAGTATTTT. Translating it yields CASSWEIGQRQYF.

A few counts support this clonotype. The gene calls are TRBV12-3 or TRBV12-4 and TRBJ2-3; D is ambiguous. Trimming stripped 5 bases from V and 6 bases from J, with 12 bases between. This CDR3 contains 13 residues. For the CDR3, the DNA is TGTGCCAGCAGTACCCAGCCAAGGGATACGCAGTATTTT. This encodes CASSTQPRDTQYF.

The chain combines TRBV2 with TRBJ2-5; D uncertain. The ends were cut back, 3 bases at V and 11 bases at J, with 19 bases in the middle. Germline CDR1 reads SNHLY; CDR2 reads FYNNEI. The CDR3 extends over 14 amino acids. This CDR3 is CASSEMQLPKEQYF. CDR3 DNA sequence: TGTGCCAGCAGTGAGATGCAACTACCCAAAGAGCAGTACTTC.

The chain has TRBV5-1 and TRBJ2-3, with D unresolved. Germline V gives CDR1 SGHRS, CDR2 YFSETQ. The V end lost 0 bases, the J end lost 6 bases, and 17 bases lay between the germline ends. CDR3 length: 16 residues. The CDR3 sequence: CASSLGPANTRDTQYF. The DNA of the CDR3 is TGCGCCAGCAGCTTGGGCCCAGCGAACACCCGGGATACGCAGTATTTT. Full variable domain (remainder filled in from reference TRBV5-1 and TRBJ2-3): KAGVTQTPRYLIKTRGQQVTLSCSPISGHRSVSWYQQTPGQGLQFLFEYFSETQRNKGNFPGRFSGRQFSNSRSEMNVSTLELGDSALYLCASSLGPANTRDTQYFGPGTRLTVL.